This T cell receptor beta chain came from a study of T cell clonality in common variable immunodeficiency. Control and CVID samples contributed equal amounts of genomic DNA. Clones were sequenced by immunoSEQ multiplex PCR, and TCRdb holds only the in-frame ones, with some missing. The sample yields 50,000 or so clones, without any singletons. There are many counts of this clone. No antigen is known for it. Coverage ceases 3 residues before the CDR3 finishes, and the germline J gene fills in the end. The J segment lost 5 bases and the V segment lost 6 bases, leaving 12 bases of the junction unmatched. Germline CDR1 SGHRS, CDR2 YFSETQ. The CDR3 sequence is 15 residues long. Overall study results and limits: Authors noted CVID clonality's cause needs subpopulation repertoire sequencing. In common variable immunodeficiency, TCR beta chains reportedly carried fewer deletions and N-nucleotide insertions.

The chain employs TRBV5-1 and TRBJ1-2; TRBD1 matches at 8 bases. The origin of this receptor is a person aged 18 to 70 in good health. The source material was peripheral blood mononuclear cells. The DNA read from the CDR3 is TGCGCCAGCAAAGTATCAGGACAGGGCAGATATGGC. Residues: CASKVSGQGRYG. The CDR3 in full is CASKVSGQGRYGYTF.